This TCR beta chain was recorded in a study of blood T cell repertoires in COVID-19. Study details: From T cells, B-cell-depleted T cells, or PBMCs came the material, which was cDNA or gDNA.

Germline loops: CDR1 MDHEN, CDR2 SYDVKM. The CDR3 sequence is 15 residues long. V lost 8 bases to trimming and J lost 2 bases, with 17 bases between them. Original analysis: The authors estimated nucleated cell counts from reference gene primer amplification. Method: immunoSEQ multiplex PCR; TCRdb's copy keeps in-frame clones and lacks some. V and J calls and clone size are as listed in that table; D and trimming were resolved from the DNA. The sample contains tens of thousands of clones, 60% to 85% of which appear only once. The TCR was taken from a human donor in a cohort sampled during active COVID-19. The source material was peripheral blood. The V call is TRBV28, the J call TRBJ2-3; tentatively, D is TRBD2 (5 bases). CDR3 amino acids: CASPPRAGFTDTQYF. As DNA, the CDR3 is TGTGCCAGCCCTCCCCGGGCGGGTTTCACAGATACGCAGTATTTT.